This TCR beta chain derives from a study of PD-L1 blockade in urothelial cancer. Study as a whole: It was at 3 weeks (second dose) and 6 weeks after treatment start that blood was analyzed.

Clones were read by immunoSEQ multiplex PCR, and TCRdb kept only the in-frame ones, dropping some. Here the sample spans tens of thousands of clones, 80% to 90% being singletons. Germline V gene lookup returns CDR1 SNHLY and CDR2 FYNNEI. The CDR3 is 12 amino acids. V was trimmed by 6 bases and J by 3 bases, leaving 8 bases between them. Time point defined: pretreatment peripheral blood. The V call is TRBV2, the J call TRBJ2-5; TRBD1 might be the D (5 bases). The receptor's source is a man in his sixties with urothelial cancer. Sequencing was performed on PBMCs, taken around atezolizumab (anti-PD-L1) treatment. The CDR3 bases are TGTGCCAGCAGGACCAGGGAAGAGACCCAGTACTTC. Its translation is CASRTREETQYF.